One sample yielded the 21 T cell receptor beta chains listed below, sequenced in a study of OX40 agonist ivuxolimab in advanced cancers. TCRdb keeps only in-frame clones here, not all; method: immunoSEQ multiplex PCR. The sample shows approximately 35,000 clones, about 73% of them seen only once. Sequenced here: CD4+ or CD8+ T cells sorted from blood, sampled in a trial of the OX40 agonist ivuxolimab. The receptors here all came from an adult with an advanced solid tumor such as melanoma, head and neck, liver or kidney cancer.

The V gene is TRBV7-9, the J gene TRBJ2-5; TRBD1 agrees at 10 bases. V lost 5 bases to trimming and J lost 5 bases; unmatched junction nucleotides: 8. The CDR3 covers 15 residues. Germline CDR1 reads SEHNR; CDR2 reads FQNEAQ (reference sequence). CDR3 DNA: TGTGCCAGCAGCCGAGATCCGGGACAGGGGGAGACCCAGTACTTC. As protein: CASSRDPGQGETQYF.

The rearrangement links TRBV11-3 to TRBJ2-1, with D unresolved. The V and J ends lost 1 base and 8 bases respectively, with 15 bases between them. Germline V gives CDR1 SGHNT, CDR2 YENEEA. The CDR3 extends over 15 amino acids. The CDR3 sequence: CASSLAATPSDEQFF. CDR3 DNA sequence: TGTGCCAGCAGCTTAGCTGCGACGCCGAGCGATGAGCAGTTCTTC.

The rearrangement uses TRBV28 and TRBJ1-3; perhaps TRBD1 as D (5 bases). This CDR3 contains 14 residues. Trimming took off 7 bases at V and 0 bases at J, with 10 bases between the two ends. The V gene's germline CDR1 is MDHEN and CDR2 SYDVKM. CDR3: CASKQADSGNTIYF. The DNA for the CDR3 is TGTGCCAGCAAACAGGCCGACTCTGGAAACACCATATATTTT.

The chain links TRBV6-1 to TRBJ2-2; D remains ambiguous. CDR3 length: 13 amino acids. Germline-derived CDR1 and CDR2 are MNHNS and SASEGT. V dropped 1 base and J dropped 6 bases, with 6 bases sitting between them. The CDR3 region is CASSEVGAGELFF. In DNA, the CDR3 is TGTGCCAGCAGTGAAGTTGGTGCCGGGGAGCTGTTTTTT.

This clone is a singleton in its sample. The chain uses TRBV6-1 and TRBJ1-2; D not resolved. Germline-derived CDR1 and CDR2 are MNHNS and SASEGT. The CDR3 has 13 residues. The V end was cut by 7 bases, the J end by 8 bases, with 17 bases between. The CDR3 here is CASIGRRSGGYTF. DNA for the CDR3: TGTGCCAGCATTGGACGGAGGTCCGGAGGCTACACCTTC.

This chain's CDR3 is CASRLRGLASTDTQYF. In DNA form, the CDR3 reads TGTGCCAGCCGACTTAGGGGGCTCGCAAGCACAGATACGCAGTATTTT. The chain uses TRBV28 and TRBJ2-3, with 7 bases that match TRBD1. Trimming cost V 8 bases and J 0 bases; bases outside gene matches: 11. The CDR3 extends over 16 amino acids. The V gene's germline CDR1 is MDHEN and CDR2 SYDVKM. Supplemented by reference TRBV28 and TRBJ2-3, the full variable domain reads DVKVTQSSRYLVKRTGEKVFLECVQDMDHENMFWYRQDPGLGLRLIYFSYDVKMKEKGDIPEGYSVSREKKERFSLILESASTNQTSMYLCASRLRGLASTDTQYFGPGTRLTVL.

V and J are TRBV4-1 and TRBJ2-5, with 7 bases identical to TRBD2. J lost 1 base, V lost 4 bases, and 9 bases had no gene match. Germline CDR1 MGHRA, CDR2 YSYEKL. This CDR3 has 16 amino acids. CDR3 in amino acids: CASSPLGAGTQETQYF. In nucleotides, the CDR3 is TGCGCCAGCAGCCCCCTCGGAGCGGGAACCCAAGAGACCCAGTACTTC.

V usage is TRBV5-4 and J usage is TRBJ1-2, with unresolved D. V was shortened by 2 bases and J by 5 bases, with 13 bases between the two germline ends. Germline CDR1 and CDR2: SGHNT and YYREEE (reference sequence). This CDR3 has 14 amino acids. The CDR3 is CASSFEVSGYGYTF. The CDR3 coding sequence is TGTGCCAGCAGCTTCGAGGTGTCGGGGTATGGCTACACCTTC.

The rearrangement uses TRBV7-2 and TRBJ2-4, with 8 bases fitting TRBD2. Germline values: CDR1 SGHTA, CDR2 FQGNSA. Unmatched junction bases numbered 6, after V lost 5 bases and J lost 0 bases. CDR3 length equals 16 residues. CDR3 in amino acids: CASSARAGGAKNIQYF. The CDR3 DNA reads TGTGCCAGCAGCGCCCGGGCGGGGGGAGCCAAAAACATTCAGTACTTC.

The chain uses TRBV6-5 and TRBJ1-4, with D perhaps TRBD1 (5 bases). With 5 bases removed from V and 8 bases from J, the gap between germline ends came to 6 bases. Germline assignment: CDR1 MNHEY and CDR2 SVGAGI. CDR3 size: 11 residues. CDR3 amino acids: CASSEGEKLFF. Written as DNA, the CDR3 is TGTGCCAGCAGTGAGGGGGAAAAACTGTTTTTT.

The rearrangement uses TRBV18 and TRBJ1-5, with 12 bases matching TRBD1. The V segment lost 4 bases and the J segment 7 bases; nucleotides outside the gene matches: 2. Germline V gene lookup returns CDR1 KGHSH and CDR2 LQKENI. This CDR3 has 14 amino acids. CDR3 amino acids: CASSQGTGGQPQHF. The CDR3 bases are TGTGCCAGCTCACAAGGGACAGGGGGCCAGCCCCAGCATTTT.

The chain recombines TRBV6-1 with TRBJ1-2, with 7 nucleotides matching TRBD1. CDR1 is MNHNS and CDR2 is SASEGT in the germline V gene. V lost 0 bases to trimming and J lost 4 bases; unmatched junction nucleotides: 5. The CDR3 covers 15 residues. The chain's CDR3 is CASSEAWTGFYGYTF. In nucleotides, the CDR3 is TGTGCCAGCAGTGAAGCTTGGACAGGATTCTATGGCTACACCTTC.

The chain joins TRBV2 to TRBJ2-4, with no clear D. The CDR3 sequence is 14 residues long. Deletions cut 7 bases from V and 5 bases from J, with 15 bases between. CDR1 and CDR2 from the germline V gene are SNHLY and FYNNEI. CDR3 sequence: CASTPGWSQNIQYF. CDR3 in DNA: TGTGCCAGCACCCCCGGTTGGAGCCAAAACATTCAGTACTTC.

The J gene is TRBJ1-5, the V gene TRBV7-2; D gene unclear. CDR3 length: 14 amino acids. V was clipped by 5 bases and J by 5 bases, with 13 bases between them. Germline CDR1 SGHTA, CDR2 FQGNSA. The CDR3, as DNA: TGTGCCAGCAGCCCGTACCGGGCAGATCAGCCCCAGCATTTT. It yields the protein CASSPYRADQPQHF.

V gene TRBV27 combines with J gene TRBJ1-6; D perhaps matches TRBD1 (5 bases). The germline CDR1 and CDR2 sequences are MNHEY and SMNVEV (reference sequence). Trimming removed 7 bases at V and 13 bases at J, with 14 bases between. The CDR3 contains 12 residues. CDR3 protein: CASTGGKDPLHF. CDR3 in DNA: TGTGCCAGCACCGGGGGAAAGGATCCCCTCCACTTT.

This chain links TRBV5-1 with TRBJ1-2; TRBD1 aligns across 10 bases. The CDR3 extends over 15 amino acids. The junction had 7 bases not matched to a gene; V was cut back by 4 bases and J by 4 bases. The germline V gene has CDR1 SGHRS and CDR2 YFSETQ. The CDR3 reads CASSAGTGAAYGYTF. As DNA, the CDR3 is TGCGCCAGCAGCGCCGGGACAGGGGCCGCCTATGGCTACACCTTC.

This chain links TRBV19 with TRBJ1-3; possible D gene TRBD1, 5 bases. The CDR3 has 13 amino acids. The germline V and J ends were trimmed by 10 bases and 2 bases, with 12 bases remaining between them. Germline V lookup: CDR1 LNHDA, CDR2 SQIVND (reference sequence). In nucleotides, the CDR3 is TGTGCCACCAACGACAGTCCTGGAAACACCATATATTTT. Amino acids: CATNDSPGNTIYF.

This chain joins TRBV10-1 and TRBJ2-2; D is ambiguous. Germline V CDR1 and CDR2: WNHNN, SYGVQD (reference sequence). The CDR3 is 14 amino acids. Trimming removed 0 bases at V and 6 bases at J, with 8 bases between. Written as DNA, the CDR3 is TGCGCCAGCAGTGAGTCGAAAGCGCCCGGGGAGCTGTTTTTT. Translated, it gives CASSESKAPGELFF.

The V gene is TRBV2, the J gene TRBJ1-5; D unclear. Germline loops: CDR1 SNHLY, CDR2 FYNNEI. This CDR3 has 14 residues. V gave up 7 bases and J gave up 5 bases, with 15 bases separating them. The CDR3 region is CASNNADRYQPQHF. As DNA, the CDR3 is TGTGCCAGCAACAACGCTGACCGGTATCAGCCCCAGCATTTT.

The rearrangement uses TRBV2 and TRBJ1-6, with 8 bases aligning to TRBD1. V dropped 7 bases and J dropped 8; count of bases not matched to a gene: 4. The CDR3 runs to 13 residues. Germline-derived CDR1 and CDR2 are SNHLY and FYNNEI. CDR3: CASMGQVYSPLHF. The CDR3 coding sequence is TGTGCCAGCATGGGACAGGTTTATTCACCCCTCCACTTT.

This sequence joins TRBV6-6 and TRBJ2-5, with no clear D. The CDR3 is 13 residues long. V was shortened by 3 bases and J by 5 bases, with 10 bases between the two germline ends. Germline V gives CDR1 MNHNY, CDR2 SVGAGI (reference sequence). CDR3: CASSYILFETQYF. CDR3 DNA sequence: TGTGCCAGCAGTTATATTCTCTTCGAGACCCAGTACTTC.